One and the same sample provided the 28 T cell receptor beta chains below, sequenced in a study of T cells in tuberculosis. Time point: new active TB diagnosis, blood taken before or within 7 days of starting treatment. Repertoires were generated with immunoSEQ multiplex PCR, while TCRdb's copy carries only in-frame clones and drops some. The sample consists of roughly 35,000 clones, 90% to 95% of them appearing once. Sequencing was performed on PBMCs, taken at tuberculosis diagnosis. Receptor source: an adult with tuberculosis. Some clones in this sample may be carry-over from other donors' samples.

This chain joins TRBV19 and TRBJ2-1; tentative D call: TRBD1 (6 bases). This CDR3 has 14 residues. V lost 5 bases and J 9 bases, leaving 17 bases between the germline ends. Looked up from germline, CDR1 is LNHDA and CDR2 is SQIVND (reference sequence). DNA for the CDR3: TGTGCCAGTAGTGATAACAGGGCCTGGGGTGAGCAGTTCTTC. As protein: CASSDNRAWGEQFF.

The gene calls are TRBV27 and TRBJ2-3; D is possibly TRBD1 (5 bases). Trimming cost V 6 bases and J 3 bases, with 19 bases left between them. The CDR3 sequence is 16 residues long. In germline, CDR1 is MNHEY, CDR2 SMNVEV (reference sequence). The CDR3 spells CASRQQSSRQTDTQYF. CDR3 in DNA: TGTGCCAGCAGGCAACAGAGCAGCCGACAGACAGATACGCAGTATTTT.

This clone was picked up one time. The CDR3 spells CSVAGAGGISPYTQYF. In nucleotides, the CDR3 is TGCAGCGTTGCTGGGGCCGGGGGGATCTCCCCATATACGCAGTATTTT. The chain couples TRBV29-1 to TRBJ2-3; the match to TRBD2 covers 7 bases. The CDR3 contains 16 residues. Germline V gene data show CDR1 as SQVTM and CDR2 as ANQGSEA. Trimming took 4 bases from V and 7 from J; bases not matched to a gene: 17.

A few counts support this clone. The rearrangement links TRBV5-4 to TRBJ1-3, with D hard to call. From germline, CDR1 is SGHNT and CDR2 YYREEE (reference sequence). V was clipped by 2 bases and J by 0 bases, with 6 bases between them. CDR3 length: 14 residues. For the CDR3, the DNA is TGTGCCAGCAGCTTATTTCGCTCTGGAAACACCATATATTTT. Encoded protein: CASSLFRSGNTIYF.

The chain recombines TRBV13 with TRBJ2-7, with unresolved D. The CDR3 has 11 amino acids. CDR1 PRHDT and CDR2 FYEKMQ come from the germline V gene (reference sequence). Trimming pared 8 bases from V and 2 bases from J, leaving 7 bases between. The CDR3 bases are TGTGCCAGCGGGCAGGCCTACGAGCAGTACTTC. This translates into CASGQAYEQYF.

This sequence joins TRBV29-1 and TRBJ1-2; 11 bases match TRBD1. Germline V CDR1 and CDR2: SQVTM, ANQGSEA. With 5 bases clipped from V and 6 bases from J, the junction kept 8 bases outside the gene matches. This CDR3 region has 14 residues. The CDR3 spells CSVTRGTGGHGYTF. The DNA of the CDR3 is TGCAGCGTTACAAGGGGGACAGGGGGTCATGGCTACACCTTC.

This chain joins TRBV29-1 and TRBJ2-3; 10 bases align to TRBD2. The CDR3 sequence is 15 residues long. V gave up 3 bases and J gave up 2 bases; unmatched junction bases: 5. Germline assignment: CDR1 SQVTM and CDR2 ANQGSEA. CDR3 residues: CSVDALAGATDTQYF. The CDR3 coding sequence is TGCAGCGTTGATGCGCTAGCGGGGGCCACAGATACGCAGTATTTT.

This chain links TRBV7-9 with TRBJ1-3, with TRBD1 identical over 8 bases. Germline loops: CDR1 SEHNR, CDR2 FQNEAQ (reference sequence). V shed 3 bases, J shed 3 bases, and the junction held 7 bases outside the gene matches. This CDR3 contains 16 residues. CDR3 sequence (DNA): TGTGCCAGCAGCTTGGGCAGGGGGCTTGTTGGAAACACCATATATTTT. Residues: CASSLGRGLVGNTIYF.

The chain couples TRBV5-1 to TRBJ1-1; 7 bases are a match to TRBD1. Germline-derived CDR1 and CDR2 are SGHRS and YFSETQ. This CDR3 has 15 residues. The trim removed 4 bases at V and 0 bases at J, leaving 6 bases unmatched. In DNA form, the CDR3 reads TGCGCCAGCAGCATGACAGGGAACGTGAACACTGAAGCTTTCTTT. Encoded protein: CASSMTGNVNTEAFF.

The CDR3 sequence: CTSSPDRATKNIQYF. The CDR3 nucleotides read TGCACCAGCAGCCCTGACAGGGCGACCAAAAACATTCAGTACTTC. V is TRBV1 and J is TRBJ2-4; the table's D call, TRBD1, was not checked against the DNA. TRBV1 is classified as a pseudogene. The CDR3 length is 15 residues.

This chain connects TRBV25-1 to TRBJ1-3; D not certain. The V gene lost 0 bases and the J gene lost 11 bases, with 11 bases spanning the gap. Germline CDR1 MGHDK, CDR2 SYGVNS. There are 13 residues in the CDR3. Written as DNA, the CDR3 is TGTGCCAGCAGTGAATATGCCATCGGGTCCATATATTTT. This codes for CASSEYAIGSIYF.

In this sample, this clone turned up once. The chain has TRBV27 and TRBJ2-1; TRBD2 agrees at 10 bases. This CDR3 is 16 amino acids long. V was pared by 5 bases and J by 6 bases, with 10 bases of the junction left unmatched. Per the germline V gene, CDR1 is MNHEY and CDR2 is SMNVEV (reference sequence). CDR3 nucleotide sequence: TGTGCCAGCAGTCGGGTTTCAGCGGGGGGGCGCAATGAGCAGTTCTTC. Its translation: CASSRVSAGGRNEQFF.

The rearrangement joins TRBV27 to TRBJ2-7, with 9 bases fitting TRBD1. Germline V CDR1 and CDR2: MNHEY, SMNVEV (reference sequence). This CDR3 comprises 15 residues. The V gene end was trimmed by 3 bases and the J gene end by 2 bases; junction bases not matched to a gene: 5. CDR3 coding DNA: TGTGCCAGCAGTTTCGAGACAGGGGGAGCCTACGAGCAGTACTTC. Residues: CASSFETGGAYEQYF.

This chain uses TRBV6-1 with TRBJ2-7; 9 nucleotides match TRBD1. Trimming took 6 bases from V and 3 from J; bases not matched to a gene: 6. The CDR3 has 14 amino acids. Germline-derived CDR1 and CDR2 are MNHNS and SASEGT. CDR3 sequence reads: CASRGDRGDYEQYF. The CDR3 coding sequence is TGTGCCAGCAGGGGAGACAGGGGGGACTACGAGCAGTACTTC.

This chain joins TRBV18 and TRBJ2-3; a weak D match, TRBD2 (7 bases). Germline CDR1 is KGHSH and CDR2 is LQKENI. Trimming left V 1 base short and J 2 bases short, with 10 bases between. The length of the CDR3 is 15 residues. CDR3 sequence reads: CASSPLGGATDTQYF. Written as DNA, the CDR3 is TGTGCCAGCTCACCACTGGGGGGGGCCACAGATACGCAGTATTTT.

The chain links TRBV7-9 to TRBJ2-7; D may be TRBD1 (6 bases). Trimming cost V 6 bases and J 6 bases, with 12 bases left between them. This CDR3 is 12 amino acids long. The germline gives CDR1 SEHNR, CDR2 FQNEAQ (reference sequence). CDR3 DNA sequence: TGTGCCAGCAGAGGACCAGGGGCCGAGCAGTACTTC. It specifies CASRGPGAEQYF.

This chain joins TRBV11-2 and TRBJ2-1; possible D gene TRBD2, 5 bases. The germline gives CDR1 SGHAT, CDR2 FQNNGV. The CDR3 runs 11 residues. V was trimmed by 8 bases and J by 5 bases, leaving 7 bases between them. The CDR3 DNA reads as TGTGCCAGCGGACTCAACAATGAGCAGTTCTTC. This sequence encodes CASGLNNEQFF.

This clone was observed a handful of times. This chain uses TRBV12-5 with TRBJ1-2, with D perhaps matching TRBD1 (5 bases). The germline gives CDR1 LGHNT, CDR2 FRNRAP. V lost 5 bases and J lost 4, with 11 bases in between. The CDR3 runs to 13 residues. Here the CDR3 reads CASGAGGGYGYTF. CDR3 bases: TGTGCTAGTGGTGCCGGGGGTGGCTATGGCTACACCTTC.

Written as DNA, the CDR3 is TGTGCCAGCAGCTTTATGCGAGATGGGGCAGGCTACACCTTC. It translates to CASSFMRDGAGYTF. The V call is TRBV7-2, the J call TRBJ1-2, with D possibly matching TRBD1 (5 bases). CDR1 is SGHTA and CDR2 is FQGNSA in the germline V gene. The V gene lost 3 bases and the J gene lost 8 bases, with 16 bases spanning the gap. This CDR3 contains 14 residues.

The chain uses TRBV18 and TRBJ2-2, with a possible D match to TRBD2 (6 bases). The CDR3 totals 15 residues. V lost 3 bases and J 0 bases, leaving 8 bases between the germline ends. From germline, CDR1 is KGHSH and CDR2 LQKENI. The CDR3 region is CASSPVAANTGELFF. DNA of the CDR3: TGTGCCAGCTCACCGGTAGCGGCGAACACCGGGGAGCTGTTTTTT.

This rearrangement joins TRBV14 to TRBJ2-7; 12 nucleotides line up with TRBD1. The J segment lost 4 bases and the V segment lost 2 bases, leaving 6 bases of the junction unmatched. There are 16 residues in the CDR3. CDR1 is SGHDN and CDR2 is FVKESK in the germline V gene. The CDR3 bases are TGTGCCAGCAGCCAAAGTCCGGGACAGGGGGCATACGAGCAGTACTTC. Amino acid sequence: CASSQSPGQGAYEQYF.

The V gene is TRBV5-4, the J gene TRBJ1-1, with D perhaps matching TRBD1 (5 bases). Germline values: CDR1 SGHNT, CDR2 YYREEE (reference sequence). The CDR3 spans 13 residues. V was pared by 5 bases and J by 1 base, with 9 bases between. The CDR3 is CASSGGKNTEAFF. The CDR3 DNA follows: TGTGCCAGCAGTGGGGGGAAGAACACTGAAGCTTTCTTT.

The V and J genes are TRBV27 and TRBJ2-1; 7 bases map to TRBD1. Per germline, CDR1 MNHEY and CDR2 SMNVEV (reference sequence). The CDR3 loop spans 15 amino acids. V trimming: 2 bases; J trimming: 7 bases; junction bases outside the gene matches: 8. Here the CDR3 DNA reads TGTGCCAGCAGTTTACCCCCGGGACAGCCGAATGAGCAGTTCTTC. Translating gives CASSLPPGQPNEQFF.

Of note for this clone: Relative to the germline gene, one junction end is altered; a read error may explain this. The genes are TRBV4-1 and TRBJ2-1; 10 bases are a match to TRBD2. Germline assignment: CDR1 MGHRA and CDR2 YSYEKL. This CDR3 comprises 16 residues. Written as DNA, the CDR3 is TGCGCCAGCAGCCACCTAGCAGCGGGGGGGTACAGTGAGCAGTTCTTC. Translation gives CASSHLAAGGYSEQFF.

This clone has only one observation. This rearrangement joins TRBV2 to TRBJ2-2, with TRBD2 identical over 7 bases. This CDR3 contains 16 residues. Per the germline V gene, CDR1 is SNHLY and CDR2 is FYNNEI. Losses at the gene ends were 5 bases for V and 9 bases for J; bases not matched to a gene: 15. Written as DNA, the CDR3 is TGTGCCAGCAGTCCCCTCGCGGGGGTGGAGACCCGGGAGCTGTTTTTT. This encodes CASSPLAGVETRELFF.

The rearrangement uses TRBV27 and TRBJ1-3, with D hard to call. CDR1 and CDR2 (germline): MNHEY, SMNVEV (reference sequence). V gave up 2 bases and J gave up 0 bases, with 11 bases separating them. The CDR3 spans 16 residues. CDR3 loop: CASSLGPRGSGNTIYF. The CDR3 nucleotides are TGTGCCAGCAGTTTAGGACCCCGGGGCTCTGGAAACACCATATATTTT.

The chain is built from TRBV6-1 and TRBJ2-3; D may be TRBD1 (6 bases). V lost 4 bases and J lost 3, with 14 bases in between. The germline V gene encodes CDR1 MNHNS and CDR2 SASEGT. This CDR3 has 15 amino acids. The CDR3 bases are TGTGCCAGCAGTGCAGGGGTGGGGCGGACAGATACGCAGTATTTT. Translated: CASSAGVGRTDTQYF.

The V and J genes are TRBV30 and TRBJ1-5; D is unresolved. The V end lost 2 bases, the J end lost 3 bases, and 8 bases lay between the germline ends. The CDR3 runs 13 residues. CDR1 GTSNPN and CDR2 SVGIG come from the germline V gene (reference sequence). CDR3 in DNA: TGTGCCTGGAGTTTGAGGGACAATCAGCCCCAGCATTTT. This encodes CAWSLRDNQPQHF.